The rows below give T cell receptor beta chains drawn from one sample of a study of blood T cell repertoires in COVID-19. Measured with immunoSEQ multiplex PCR; TCRdb has only the in-frame clones, and not every one. The table records nearly 250,000 clones, 75% to 85% of them present only once. What was sequenced was PBMCs or T cells enriched from blood (not recorded which). These receptors all stem from a woman aged 45-65 years with acute COVID-19. Each CDR3 is given with its conserved first and last residue. Fields, in order: J gene, D gene, V gene, clone size, CDR3 DNA, CDR3 protein. D genes are given only for firm matches. Clone sizes are given selectively: once, few, many, or a class where the clone is expanded.

J: TRBJ1-1; D: -; V: TRBV19; size: -; DNA: TGTGCCAGTAGTATAGAGGGGCGAAGGAACACTGAAGCTTTCTTT; CDR3: CASSIEGRRNTEAFF
J: TRBJ1-5; D: TRBD1; V: TRBV10-2; size: -; DNA: TGCGCCAGCAGTGAGAGGACAGGGGGAGATCAGCCCCAGCATTTT; CDR3: CASSERTGGDQPQHF
J: TRBJ2-1; D: TRBD2; V: TRBV18; size: -; DNA: TGTGCCAGCTCACCAAAAGCGGGGGTGACCTACAATGAGCAGTTCTTC; CDR3: CASSPKAGVTYNEQFF
J: TRBJ2-5; D: -; V: TRBV18; size: -; DNA: TGTGCCAGCTCCCGAGACAGACAAGAGACCCAGTACTTC; CDR3: CASSRDRQETQYF
J: TRBJ1-4; D: -; V: TRBV6-5; size: once; DNA: TGTGCCAGCAGCTCGGGGAGGGGTGAAAAACTGTTTTTT; CDR3: CASSSGRGEKLFF
J: TRBJ1-2; D: TRBD1; V: TRBV9; size: -; DNA: TGTGCCAGCAGCGTAGGGGACAGGAAAAACTATGGCTACACCTTC; CDR3: CASSVGDRKNYGYTF
J: TRBJ1-2; D: -; V: TRBV7-9; size: -; DNA: TGTGCCAGCAGCTCTCTTACTTGGCAGGGCGTCTATGGCTACACCTTC; CDR3: CASSSLTWQGVYGYTF
J: TRBJ1-5; D: -; V: TRBV9; size: -; DNA: TGTGCCAGCAGCGTAGACATCAATCAGCCCCAGCATTTT; CDR3: CASSVDINQPQHF
J: TRBJ1-2; D: -; V: TRBV7-9; size: few; DNA: TGTGCCAGCAGCTTATGGGGAGACTATGGCTACACCTTC; CDR3: CASSLWGDYGYTF
J: TRBJ1-2; D: TRBD1; V: TRBV6-1; size: -; DNA: TGTGCCAGCAGGGAAGGACAGGGGCGTGGCTACACCTTC; CDR3: CASREGQGRGYTF
J: TRBJ2-2; D: TRBD1; V: TRBV5-6; size: -; DNA: TGTGCCAGCAACGGGGCAGGGGGCATCGGGGAGCTGTTTTTT; CDR3: CASNGAGGIGELFF
J: TRBJ2-3; D: TRBD2; V: TRBV6-5; size: -; DNA: TGTGCCAGCAGGACGAACGGGGGGGCCCCGGATACGCAGTATTTT; CDR3: CASRTNGGAPDTQYF
J: TRBJ1-2; D: -; V: TRBV20-1; size: many; DNA: TGCAGTGCTCGGGACAATTCAAGCTACACCTTC; CDR3: CSARDNSSYTF
J: TRBJ2-3; D: TRBD1; V: TRBV5-8; size: -; DNA: TGTGCCAGCAGCGGTCCGGGACAGGGCACAGATACGCAGTATTTT; CDR3: CASSGPGQGTDTQYF
J: TRBJ2-5; D: TRBD2; V: TRBV30; size: -; DNA: TGTGCCTGGAGTGTGGGACTAGCGGGGAGGGAGACCCAGTACTTC; CDR3: CAWSVGLAGRETQYF
J: TRBJ2-5; D: TRBD1; V: TRBV30; size: once; DNA: TGTGCCTGGAGTGCGTTCCTTCGGACAGGGGAAGAGACCCAGTACTTC; CDR3: CAWSAFLRTGEETQYF
J: TRBJ1-6; D: TRBD1; V: TRBV27; size: -; DNA: TGTGCCAGCGCCCGGACAGGGTTCAATTCACCCCTCCACTTT; CDR3: CASARTGFNSPLHF
J: TRBJ1-4; D: -; V: TRBV20-1; size: -; DNA: TGCAGTCGCAGGGTGGGTGAAAAACTGTTTTTT; CDR3: CSRRVGEKLFF
J: TRBJ1-1; D: TRBD1; V: TRBV7-9; size: -; DNA: TGTGCCAGCAGCTTAGGAGACAGGGGGCGGGAGGCTCCTTTCTTT; CDR3: CASSLGDRGREAPFF
J: TRBJ2-5; D: TRBD1; V: TRBV7-3; size: few; DNA: TGTGCCAGCAGCTTATTTGGGACAGGCCACCAAGAGACCCAGTACTTC; CDR3: CASSLFGTGHQETQYF
J: TRBJ1-3; D: TRBD1; V: TRBV19; size: few; DNA: TGTGCCAGTAGCGGAGGGGACAGCGGCAACACCATATATTTT; CDR3: CASSGGDSGNTIYF
J: TRBJ1-2; D: -; V: TRBV2; size: -; DNA: TGTGCCAGCAGTGACAGGGGTCTCTATGGCTACACCTTC; CDR3: CASSDRGLYGYTF
J: TRBJ2-2; D: -; V: TRBV3-1/TRBV3-2; size: -; DNA: TGTGCCAGCAGGCCCGGCACCGGGGAGCTGTTTTTT; CDR3: CASRPGTGELFF